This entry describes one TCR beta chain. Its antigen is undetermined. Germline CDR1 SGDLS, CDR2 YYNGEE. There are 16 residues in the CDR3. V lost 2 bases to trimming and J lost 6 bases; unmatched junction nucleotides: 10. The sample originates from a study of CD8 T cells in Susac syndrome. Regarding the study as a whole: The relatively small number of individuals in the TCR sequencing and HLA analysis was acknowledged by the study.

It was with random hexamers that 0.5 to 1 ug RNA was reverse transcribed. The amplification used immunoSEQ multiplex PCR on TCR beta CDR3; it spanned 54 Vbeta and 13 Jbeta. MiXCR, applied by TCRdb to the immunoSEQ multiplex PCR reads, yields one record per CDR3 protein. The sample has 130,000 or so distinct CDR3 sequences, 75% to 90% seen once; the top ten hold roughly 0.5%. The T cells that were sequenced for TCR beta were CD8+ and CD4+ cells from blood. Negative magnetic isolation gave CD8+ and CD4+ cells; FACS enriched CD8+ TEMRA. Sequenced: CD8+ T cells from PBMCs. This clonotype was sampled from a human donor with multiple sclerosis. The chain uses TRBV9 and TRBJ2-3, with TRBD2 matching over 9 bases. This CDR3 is CASSVALAGELDTQYF. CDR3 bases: TGTGCCAGCAGCGTGGCCTTAGCGGGAGAATTGGATACGCAGTATTTT.